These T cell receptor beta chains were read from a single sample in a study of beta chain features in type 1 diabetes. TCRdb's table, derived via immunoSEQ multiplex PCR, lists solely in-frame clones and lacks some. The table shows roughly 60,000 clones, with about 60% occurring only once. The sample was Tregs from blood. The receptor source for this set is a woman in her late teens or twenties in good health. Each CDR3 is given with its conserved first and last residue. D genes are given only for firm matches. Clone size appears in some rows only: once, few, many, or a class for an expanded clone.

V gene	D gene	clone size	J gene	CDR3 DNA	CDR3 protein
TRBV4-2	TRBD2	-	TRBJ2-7	TGTGCCAGCAGCCTTCAGACTAGCGGGAGTTACGAGCAGTACTTC	CASSLQTSGSYEQYF
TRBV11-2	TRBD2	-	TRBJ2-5	TGTGCCAGCAGTTTTGCGGGAGAGGAGACCCAGTACTTC	CASSFAGEETQYF
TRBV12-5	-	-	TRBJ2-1	TGTGCTAGTGGTTCCCTCCTAGGGGGTGAGCAGTTCTTC	CASGSLLGGEQFF
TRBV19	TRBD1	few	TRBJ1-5	TGTGCCAGTAGTATCCAGGGGGCTCAACAGCCCCAGCATTTT	CASSIQGAQQPQHF
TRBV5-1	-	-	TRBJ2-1	TGCGCCAGCAGCGTGGACAGCTACAATGAGCAGTTCTTC	CASSVDSYNEQFF
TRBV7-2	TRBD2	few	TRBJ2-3	TGTGCCAGCAGACCTAGCGGTAGCACAGATACGCAGTATTTT	CASRPSGSTDTQYF
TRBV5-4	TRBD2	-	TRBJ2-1	TGTGCCAGCAGCTCGGGGGGGCGTGAGCAGTTCTTC	CASSSGGREQFF
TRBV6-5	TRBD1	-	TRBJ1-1	TGTGCCAGCAGTTACTCGACAGGGTTGGGGACTGAAGCTTTCTTT	CASSYSTGLGTEAFF
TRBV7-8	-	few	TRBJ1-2	TGTGCCAGCTCCAGGTCCAGGGGATGGAACTATGGCTACACCTTC	CASSRSRGWNYGYTF
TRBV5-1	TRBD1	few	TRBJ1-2	TGCGCCAGCCGACAGGGGGCTGACTATGGCTACACCTTC	CASRQGADYGYTF
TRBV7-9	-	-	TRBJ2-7	TGTGCCAGCAGCTTAGTTAGTACTTACGAGCAGTACTTC	CASSLVSTYEQYF
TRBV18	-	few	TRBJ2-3	TGTGCCAGCTCACCACCGGGGCTAATCAGCACAGATACGCAGTATTTT	CASSPPGLISTDTQYF
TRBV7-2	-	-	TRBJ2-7	TGTGCCAGCAAGTGGTCCGACTTTCCTGGGGGCGAGCAGTACTTC	CASKWSDFPGGEQYF
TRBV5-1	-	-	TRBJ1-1	TGCGCCAGCAGCTTGGGCAGGGACACTGAAGCTTTCTTT	CASSLGRDTEAFF
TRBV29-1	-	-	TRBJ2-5	TGCAGCGTTGTACAGGTGTGGACCCAGTACTTC	CSVVQVWTQYF
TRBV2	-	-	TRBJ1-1	TGTGCCAGCAGTGAGTGGGCAGAAGCTTTCTTT	CASSEWAEAFF
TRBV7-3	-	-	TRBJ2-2	TGTGCCAGCAGCATAGGACAGACCGGGGAGCTGTTTTTT	CASSIGQTGELFF
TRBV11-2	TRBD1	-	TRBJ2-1	TGTGCCAGCAGCTTAATCTTAACAGGGGTCTCCTACAATGAGCAGTTCTTC	CASSLILTGVSYNEQFF
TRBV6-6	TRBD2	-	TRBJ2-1	TGTGCCAGCAGTTACTCGAGAGGACTAGCGGGAAATGAGCAGTTCTTC	CASSYSRGLAGNEQFF
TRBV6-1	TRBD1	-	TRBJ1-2	TGTGCCAGCAGGAGGACAGGGGAACACTATGACTACACCTTC	CASRRTGEHYDYTF
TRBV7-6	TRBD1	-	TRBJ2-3	TGTGCCAGCAGCGCACAGACAGGGCTTCGCACAGATACGCAGTATTTT	CASSAQTGLRTDTQYF
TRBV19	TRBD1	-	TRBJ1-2	TGTGCCAGTAGTATCACAGGGGTCGGCTACACCTTC	CASSITGVGYTF
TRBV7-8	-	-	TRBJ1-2	TGTGCCAGCAGCTTAGGAGCGGGGGGGAGGTGGAGGACCCTTAACTATGGCTACACCTTC	CASSLGAGGRWRTLNYGYTF
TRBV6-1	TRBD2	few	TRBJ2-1	TGTGCCAGCAGGGATCTAGCGGGGTACAATGAGCAGTTCTTC	CASRDLAGYNEQFF
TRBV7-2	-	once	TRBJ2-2	TGTGCCAGCAGCTTAGTACAGGGTACCGGGGAGCTGTTTTTT	CASSLVQGTGELFF
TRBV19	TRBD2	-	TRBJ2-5	TGTGCCAGTAGTACCCTAGCGGGGGCGTACCAAGAGACCCAGTACTTC	CASSTLAGAYQETQYF
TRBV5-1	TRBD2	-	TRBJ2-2	TGCGCCAGCAGCTTTGAAGCGGGAGAGGGGAACACCGGGGAGCTGTTTTTT	CASSFEAGEGNTGELFF
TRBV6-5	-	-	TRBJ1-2	TGTGCCAGCTACGGGAACTATGGCTACACCTTC	CASYGNYGYTF
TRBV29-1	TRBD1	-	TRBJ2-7	TGCAGCGTTGAAGATCCCGACAGGGGGGGATCCTACGAGCAGTACTTC	CSVEDPDRGGSYEQYF
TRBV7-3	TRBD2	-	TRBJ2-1	TGTGCCAGCAGCTTAGTCCTAGCGGGGTACAATGAGCAGTTCTTC	CASSLVLAGYNEQFF
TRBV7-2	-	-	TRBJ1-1	TGTGCCAGCAGCTCATCAGGGTATACTGAAGCTTTCTTT	CASSSSGYTEAFF
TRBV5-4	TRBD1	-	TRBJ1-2	TGTGCCAGCAGCTTGGGCACCTACCAGGGGGTGAACGGCTACACCTTC	CASSLGTYQGVNGYTF
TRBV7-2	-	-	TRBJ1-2	TGTGCCAGCAGCTTACAAGCAGGGGCAGGGAGTACCCTCTATGGCTACACCTTC	CASSLQAGAGSTLYGYTF
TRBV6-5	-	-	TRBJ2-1	TGTGCCAGCAGTTACGGGGGGAACCGCAACAATGAGCAGTTCTTC	CASSYGGNRNNEQFF